The 8 T cell receptor beta chains below were found in one sample sequenced in a study of CD8 T cells in ankylosing spondylitis. MiXCR was run by TCRdb on the 5' RACE reads, yielding one entry per CDR3 protein. Found here are about 69,000 distinct CDR3 sequences, under 5.5% of them singletons; the top ten hold over 2%. The source material was blood, either unsorted or a sorted T cell fraction (not recorded which). Source of these receptors: a male donor with ankylosing spondylitis or in good health (not recorded which).

Ten or more counts support this clonotype. V is TRBV9 and J is TRBJ2-7, with 12 bases lining up with TRBD1. Germline V gene lookup returns CDR1 SGDLS and CDR2 YYNGEE. The CDR3 has 15 residues. With V trimmed by 2 bases and J by 4 bases, 4 bases remained unmatched. CDR3 DNA sequence: TGTGCCAGCAGCGTTGGGACAGGGGGCAAGTACGAGCAGTACTTC. This codes for CASSVGTGGKYEQYF. Variable domain in full (rest from reference TRBV9 and TRBJ2-7): DSGVTQTPKHLITATGQRVTLRCSPRSGDLSVYWYQQSLDQGLQFLIQYYNGEERAKGNILERFSAQQFPDLHSELNLSSLELGDSALYFCASSVGTGGKYEQYFGPGTRLTVT.

This clonotype was counted many times. The V and J genes are TRBV5-1 and TRBJ2-3; D may correspond to TRBD1 or TRBD2 (5 bases each). CDR1 SGHRS and CDR2 YFSETQ come from the germline V gene. This CDR3 has 16 residues. Trimming shortened V by 4 bases and J by 2 bases, and 17 bases separated the two germline ends. The CDR3 region has the DNA TGCGCCAGCAGCCCTCAGCCAGGGAGCCTCACAGATACGCAGTATTTT. It encodes CASSPQPGSLTDTQYF.

This clonotype was detected many times. The rearrangement links TRBV6-1 to TRBJ2-5; no clear D. The germline gives CDR1 MNHNS, CDR2 SASEGT. The CDR3 sequence is 14 residues long. V gave up 2 bases and J gave up 6 bases, with 13 bases separating them. The chain's CDR3 is CASSELTVGKTQYF. The CDR3 nucleotides read TGTGCCAGCAGTGAATTAACTGTAGGGAAGACCCAGTACTTC.

This clonotype has a count of ten or more. The chain links TRBV28 to TRBJ2-4, with D maybe TRBD2 (5 bases). The CDR3 loop spans 14 amino acids. With 1 base removed from V and 8 bases from J, the gap between germline ends came to 12 bases. The germline V gene encodes CDR1 MDHEN and CDR2 SYDVKM. The CDR3 region is CASSLLGRDDIQYF. CDR3 DNA: TGTGCCAGCAGTTTATTAGGGAGAGATGACATTCAGTACTTC.

This clonotype was seen repeatedly, ten times or more. The rearrangement uses TRBV12-3 or TRBV12-4 and TRBJ2-5; either TRBD1 or TRBD2 may supply D (5 bases each). V lost 2 bases and J 1 base, leaving 11 bases between the germline ends. The CDR3 is 15 residues long. CDR3 nucleotide sequence: TGTGCCAGCAGTTTACTTTACGGGGCCCAAGAGACCCAGTACTTC. It encodes CASSLLYGAQETQYF.

In this sample, this clonotype turned up many times. The chain is built from TRBV28 and TRBJ2-1, with no clear D. Trimming removed 4 bases at V and 3 bases at J, with 10 bases between. The CDR3 is 14 amino acids. The germline gives CDR1 MDHEN, CDR2 SYDVKM. The CDR3 spells CASSSWSVYNEQFF. CDR3 in DNA: TGTGCCAGCAGTTCTTGGTCCGTCTACAATGAGCAGTTCTTC.

This clonotype was found many times. The chain couples TRBV28 to TRBJ1-2; D is ambiguous. V was pared by 5 bases and J by 8 bases, with 15 bases between. The germline V gene encodes CDR1 MDHEN and CDR2 SYDVKM. The CDR3 totals 13 residues. The CDR3 is CASSMGKGRGYTF. As DNA, the CDR3 is TGTGCCAGCAGTATGGGCAAGGGAAGGGGCTACACCTTC.

V usage is TRBV7-9 and J usage is TRBJ2-5; D is perhaps TRBD1 (7 bases). CDR3 length equals 15 residues. V lost 4 bases and J lost 3, with 15 bases in between. CDR1 and CDR2 from the germline V gene are SEHNR and FQNEAQ (reference sequence). The CDR3 spells CASSWGGGGKETQYF. The CDR3 coding sequence is TGTGCCAGCAGCTGGGGCGGAGGGGGCAAAGAGACCCAGTACTTC. The full variable domain, its missing parts supplied by reference TRBV7-9 and TRBJ2-5, is DTGVSQNPRHKITKRGQNVTFRCDPISEHNRLYWYRQTLGQGPEFLTYFQNEAQLEKSRLLSDRFSAERPKGSFSTLEIQRTEQGDSAMYLCASSWGGGGKETQYFGPGTRLLVL.